This TCR beta chain was identified during a study of T-cell reconstitution after alpha-beta-depleted transplantation in children. This CDR3 region has 16 residues. The V gene's germline CDR1 is LNHNV and CDR2 YYDKDF (reference sequence). With 0 bases removed from V and 3 bases from J, the gap between germline ends came to 13 bases. Library preparation (for TCRbeta) was performed with unique molecular identifiers. TCRdb analysed the PCR reads with MiXCR anew, one entry per CDR3 protein. The sample consists of hundreds of thousands of distinct CDR3 sequences, 16% of them appearing once. This clonotype was sampled from a human donor who donated a stem cell graft to a child with acute myeloid leukemia. The V call is TRBV15, the J call TRBJ2-3, with TRBD2 as a possible D gene (6 bases). The starting material was PBMCs from the stem cell graft donor, obtained from the stem cell graft. The CDR3 sequence: CATSRDWTTKTDTQYF. CDR3 in DNA: TGTGCCACCAGCAGAGATTGGACTACCAAAACAGATACGCAGTATTTT.